Shown below are 28 T cell receptor beta chains from a single sample sequenced in a study of cytotoxic CD8 clonotypes in ibrutinib-treated CLL (dated by TCRdb to the early 2020s). The time point label for this specimen denotes: approximately eleven months on ibrutinib. Preparation of the library involved the immunoSEQ multiplex PCR assay. TCRdb carries this immuneACCESS record with in-frame sequences only. Its versions omit some clonotypes, under half of them owing to an unresolved V gene in the studies checked, with the rest unexplained. In this sample the table shows about 44,000 clones, about 70% of which occur a single time. The ten largest clonotypes hold 9.5% to 15% of the sample. The sample was PBMCs, taken after 12 months of ibrutinib treatment. The origin of the receptors is a human donor with chronic lymphocytic leukemia.

The chain carries TRBV5-1 and TRBJ2-5, with D uncertain. The CDR3 covers 11 residues. Germline V gene data show CDR1 as SGHRS and CDR2 as YFSETQ. Trimming took off 4 bases at V and 2 bases at J, with 3 bases between the two ends. The CDR3 nucleotides read TGCGCCAGCAGCAATCAAGAGACCCAGTACTTC. Amino acids: CASSNQETQYF. Filled out from reference TRBV5-1 and TRBJ2-5, the complete variable domain reads KAGVTQTPRYLIKTRGQQVTLSCSPISGHRSVSWYQQTPGQGLQFLFEYFSETQRNKGNFPGRFSGRQFSNSRSEMNVSTLELGDSALYLCASSNQETQYFGPGTRLLVL.

This clone has a single count. The V gene is TRBV9, the J gene TRBJ2-2, with D tentatively TRBD1 (7 bases). CDR1 is SGDLS and CDR2 is YYNGEE in the germline V gene. With 2 bases removed from V and 0 bases from J, the gap between germline ends came to 11 bases. The CDR3 consists of 16 residues. Here the CDR3 DNA reads TGTGCCAGCAGCGTTTCAGGGGGGTCGAACACCGGGGAGCTGTTTTTT. Its protein is CASSVSGGSNTGELFF.

The chain is built from TRBV7-2 and TRBJ2-5; tentatively, D is TRBD2 (5 bases). This CDR3 region has 14 residues. Deletions cut 5 bases from V and 5 bases from J, with 15 bases between. Germline CDR1 is SGHTA and CDR2 is FQGNSA. Here the CDR3 DNA reads TGTGCCAGCAGCCGCCCCGACGGGGTGGAGACCCAGTACTTC. Amino acids: CASSRPDGVETQYF.

This clone has only a few counts. The chain carries TRBV11-1 and TRBJ1-6, with a tentative D call TRBD1 (5 bases). V gave up 5 bases and J gave up 11 bases, with 16 bases separating them. Germline lookup yields CDR1 SGHAT and CDR2 FQDESV (reference sequence). The CDR3 totals 14 residues. The CDR3 protein is CASSLQEGPTPLHF. The CDR3 DNA follows: TGTGCCAGCAGCCTCCAGGAGGGGCCGACACCCCTCCACTTT.

The chain uses TRBV13 and TRBJ2-1; 9 positions match TRBD2. The CDR3 consists of 16 residues. Germline V gives CDR1 PRHDT, CDR2 FYEKMQ (reference sequence). Germline trimming cut 4 bases from V and 4 bases from J; bases unmatched to any gene: 8. CDR3 in DNA: TGTGCCAGCAGCTGGACCATAGCGGGGGAGTACAATGAGCAGTTCTTC. Translation gives CASSWTIAGEYNEQFF.

This clone was seen a handful of times. This sequence joins TRBV2 and TRBJ1-5; 7 nucleotides agree with TRBD1. The CDR3 is 14 amino acids. The germline V gene has CDR1 SNHLY and CDR2 FYNNEI. V was pared by 5 bases and J by 1 base, with 2 bases of the junction left unmatched. Here the CDR3 DNA reads TGTGCCAGCAGTCTACAGGGGAGCAATCAGCCCCAGCATTTT. This gives the protein CASSLQGSNQPQHF.

The rearrangement links TRBV7-9 to TRBJ1-5; TRBD1 is a possible D gene (6 bases). Per the germline V gene, CDR1 is SEHNR and CDR2 is FQNEAQ (reference sequence). V dropped 4 bases and J dropped 9 bases, with 16 bases sitting between them. The CDR3 has 14 amino acids. The CDR3 DNA is TGTGCCAGCAGCTACGGACAGAGTCATGGGCCCCAGCATTTT. As protein: CASSYGQSHGPQHF.

This rearrangement joins TRBV19 to TRBJ1-2; 8 bases are shared with TRBD1. This CDR3 region has 14 residues. From germline, CDR1 is LNHDA and CDR2 SQIVND (reference sequence). V shed 6 bases, J shed 2 bases, and the junction held 5 bases outside the gene matches. Here the CDR3 reads CASRTWTGNYGYTF. CDR3 nucleotide sequence: TGTGCCAGTAGAACCTGGACAGGGAACTATGGCTACACCTTC.

The chain is built from TRBV7-9 and TRBJ2-1; unclear D gene. Germline loops: CDR1 SEHNR, CDR2 FQNEAQ (reference sequence). The CDR3 loop spans 16 amino acids. V was pared by 3 bases and J by 8 bases, with 20 bases between. CDR3 sequence: CASSFFRLGKHDEQFF. CDR3 DNA: TGTGCCAGCAGCTTTTTTCGCCTAGGTAAACACGATGAGCAGTTCTTC.

This clone is medium-sized by share. The genes are TRBV5-6 and TRBJ2-2; D is unresolved. CDR3 length: 14 residues. V was clipped by 3 bases and J by 7 bases, with 13 bases between them. Germline V gene sequence: CDR1 SGHDT, CDR2 YYEEEE. The CDR3 is CASSYVGLNGELFF. CDR3 DNA sequence: TGTGCCAGCAGCTACGTCGGGCTAAACGGGGAGCTGTTTTTT.

V gene TRBV6-1 combines with J gene TRBJ2-6; no firm D call. Looked up from germline, CDR1 is MNHNS and CDR2 is SASEGT. The CDR3 spans 16 residues. V was clipped by 2 bases and J by 0 bases, with 8 bases between them. CDR3 region: CASSESRSSGANVLTF. The CDR3 DNA sequence: TGTGCCAGCAGTGAAAGTAGGAGCTCTGGGGCCAACGTCCTGACTTTC.

This clone was seen only a few times. This chain joins TRBV6-6 and TRBJ2-1; D possibly corresponds to TRBD1 (6 bases). Trimming took 2 bases from V and 5 from J, leaving 7 bases between them. This CDR3 has 13 residues. Germline values: CDR1 MNHNY, CDR2 SVGAGI (reference sequence). The DNA of the CDR3 is TGTGCCAGCAGTTACGACAGGAACAATGAGCAGTTCTTC. Its translation: CASSYDRNNEQFF.

V is TRBV30 and J is TRBJ2-1; no definite D call. V was clipped by 2 bases and J by 0 bases, with 8 bases between them. Germline V lookup: CDR1 GTSNPN, CDR2 SVGIG (reference sequence). The CDR3 runs 14 residues. The CDR3 is CAWSMESSYNEQFF. The CDR3 coding sequence is TGTGCCTGGAGTATGGAGAGCTCCTACAATGAGCAGTTCTTC.

The chain employs TRBV9 and TRBJ2-3; 7 bases match TRBD2. Germline lookup yields CDR1 SGDLS and CDR2 YYNGEE. The CDR3 runs to 14 residues. The ends lost 1 base at V and 6 bases at J; junction bases unmatched: 5. CDR3 residues: CASSVSGAWDTQYF. Here the CDR3 DNA reads TGTGCCAGCAGCGTAAGCGGGGCGTGGGATACGCAGTATTTT.

The sample holds a few counts of this clone. This chain joins TRBV7-9 and TRBJ1-1; tentatively, D is TRBD1 (5 bases). Germline V lookup: CDR1 SEHNR, CDR2 FQNEAQ (reference sequence). The CDR3 covers 14 residues. V was pared by 2 bases and J by 7 bases, with 14 bases between. For the CDR3, the DNA is TGTGCCAGCAGCTTATCGACGGGGGGAGGTGAAGCTTTCTTT. It yields the protein CASSLSTGGGEAFF.

The V gene is TRBV7-2, the J gene TRBJ2-7; no firm D call. Germline V CDR1 and CDR2: SGHTA, FQGNSA. V lost 1 base, J lost 5 bases, and 9 bases lay in between. The CDR3 totals 13 residues. CDR3 region: CASSLEGLDEQYF. CDR3 DNA: TGTGCCAGCAGCTTAGAGGGTTTGGACGAGCAGTACTTC.

The chain carries TRBV6-5 and TRBJ1-3; D call uncertain. V was trimmed by 5 bases and J by 5 bases, leaving 16 bases between them. Per the germline V gene, CDR1 is MNHEY and CDR2 is SVGAGI. The CDR3 runs to 15 residues. The CDR3 reads CASSPIKGGRNTIYF. The DNA of the CDR3 is TGTGCCAGCAGTCCTATTAAGGGAGGTCGAAACACCATATATTTT.

The chain joins TRBV4-2 to TRBJ2-3; 7 bases match TRBD2. The CDR3 contains 16 residues. Germline V gene data show CDR1 as LGHNA and CDR2 as YNFKEQ. After removal of 1 base from V and 4 bases from J, the junction contained 8 bases not matched to a gene. The CDR3 region has the DNA TGTGCCAGCAGCCAAGGCCCAGCGGGGAGACCAGATACGCAGTATTTT. The encoded protein is CASSQGPAGRPDTQYF.

The chain couples TRBV7-6 to TRBJ2-5, with D unclear. Deletions cut 3 bases from V and 5 bases from J, with 10 bases between. The V gene's germline CDR1 is SGHVS and CDR2 FNYEAQ. The CDR3 has 13 amino acids. The CDR3 region is CASSFVRVETQYF. The CDR3 region has the DNA TGTGCCAGCAGCTTTGTTCGAGTCGAGACCCAGTACTTC.

This clone was picked up a small number of times. The chain uses TRBV28 and TRBJ1-4; 7 bases fit TRBD1. Per germline, CDR1 MDHEN and CDR2 SYDVKM. This CDR3 has 15 residues. Losses at the gene ends were 6 bases for V and 3 bases for J; bases not matched to a gene: 7. The CDR3 DNA sequence: TGTGCCAGCAGAGCCGGACAGGTGGCTAATGAAAAACTGTTTTTT. The encoded protein is CASRAGQVANEKLFF.

This clone was counted only a few times. V is TRBV2 and J is TRBJ1-5, with TRBD1 identical over 11 bases. J gave up 6 bases and V 6 bases, and 10 bases lay outside the gene matches. Germline-derived CDR1 and CDR2 are SNHLY and FYNNEI. This CDR3 comprises 16 residues. The chain's CDR3 is CASSEYWTGGSQPQHF. CDR3 nucleotide sequence: TGTGCCAGCAGCGAATATTGGACAGGGGGCAGTCAGCCCCAGCATTTT.

The chain has TRBV19 and TRBJ2-1; the D gene is possibly TRBD1 (7 bases). Germline loops: CDR1 LNHDA, CDR2 SQIVND (reference sequence). The ends were cut back, 0 bases at V and 2 bases at J, with 8 bases in the middle. The CDR3 is 15 amino acids. Here the CDR3 DNA reads TGTGCCAGTAGTATAGACAGGGGGGCCTACAATGAGCAGTTCTTC. Translated, it gives CASSIDRGAYNEQFF. The full variable domain, completed using reference TRBV19 and TRBJ2-1, is DGGITQSPKYLFRKEGQNVTLSCEQNLNHDAMYWYRQDPGQGLRLIYYSQIVNDFQKGDIAEGYSVSREKKESFPLTVTSAQKNPTAFYLCASSIDRGAYNEQFFGPGTRLTVL.

There are a few counts of this clone. The chain is built from TRBV29-1 and TRBJ1-2; D is undetermined. From germline, CDR1 is SQVTM and CDR2 ANQGSEA. Between the trimmed V and J ends, which lost 7 bases and 4 bases, there was a span of 10 bases. This CDR3 comprises 11 residues. The CDR3, as DNA: TGCAGCGGGAGGTTCGGCTATGGCTACACCTTC. It codes for CSGRFGYGYTF.

The chain links TRBV7-9 to TRBJ1-3; D gene uncertain. V dropped 3 bases and J dropped 0 bases, with 9 bases sitting between them. Germline CDR1 is SEHNR and CDR2 is FQNEAQ (reference sequence). The CDR3 covers 15 residues. CDR3 DNA sequence: TGTGCCAGCAGCTTCCTCACACCCTCTGGAAACACCATATATTTT. This codes for CASSFLTPSGNTIYF.

The chain is built from TRBV2 and TRBJ2-1; 11 bases fit TRBD2. The germline CDR1 and CDR2 sequences are SNHLY and FYNNEI. The CDR3 has 17 residues. Germline trimming cut 7 bases from V and 3 bases from J; bases unmatched to any gene: 11. CDR3 DNA: TGTGCCAGCACCCTCCCGGGACTAGCGGAGAACTACAATGAGCAGTTCTTC. Residues: CASTLPGLAENYNEQFF.

The rearrangement uses TRBV29-1 and TRBJ2-5, with unresolved D. The CDR3 runs to 12 residues. Germline CDR1 SQVTM, CDR2 ANQGSEA. V lost 4 bases and J lost 2, with 8 bases in between. The CDR3 DNA follows: TGCAGCGTTGTCGGTTTTCAAGAGACCCAGTACTTC. It is translated as CSVVGFQETQYF.

The gene calls are TRBV5-1 and TRBJ1-6; 7 bases match TRBD1. CDR1 and CDR2 from the germline V gene are SGHRS and YFSETQ. V gave up 1 base and J gave up 5 bases; unmatched junction bases: 6. This CDR3 has 16 residues. CDR3 residues: CASSLRAGGNNSPLHF. The CDR3 bases are TGCGCCAGCAGCTTGCGGGCAGGGGGAAATAATTCACCCCTCCACTTT.

The V call is TRBV7-3, the J call TRBJ2-3, with a possible D match to TRBD1 (6 bases). CDR1 and CDR2 from the germline V gene are SGHTA and FQGTGA. CDR3 length equals 15 residues. V was trimmed by 5 bases and J by 5 bases, leaving 17 bases between them. In DNA form, the CDR3 reads TGTGCCAGCAGCGGAACAGGGAGACGCGGAGATACGCAGTATTTT. Its protein product is CASSGTGRRGDTQYF.